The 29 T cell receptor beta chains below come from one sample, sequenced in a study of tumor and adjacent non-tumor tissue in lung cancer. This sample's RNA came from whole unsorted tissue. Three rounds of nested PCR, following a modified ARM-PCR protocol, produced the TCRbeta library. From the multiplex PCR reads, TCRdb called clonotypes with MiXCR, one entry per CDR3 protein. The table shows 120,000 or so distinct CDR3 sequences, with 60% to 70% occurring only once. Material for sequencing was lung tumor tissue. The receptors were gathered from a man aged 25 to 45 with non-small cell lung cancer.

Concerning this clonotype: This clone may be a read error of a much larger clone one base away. CDR3 sequence: CSVDRDRRDEPFF. CDR3 sequence (DNA): TGCAGCGTTGATCGGGACAGACGGGATGAGCCGTTCTTC. J is TRBJ2-1 and V is TRBV29-1; TRBD1 matches at 7 bases. Germline V gene data show CDR1 as SQVTM and CDR2 as ANQGSEA. The CDR3 spans 13 residues.

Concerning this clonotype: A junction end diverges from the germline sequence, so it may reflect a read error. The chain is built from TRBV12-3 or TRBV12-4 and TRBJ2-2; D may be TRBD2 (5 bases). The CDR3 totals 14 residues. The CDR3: CASSLPGGTGELLF. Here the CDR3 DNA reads TGTGCCAGCAGTTTACCTGGAGGAACCGGGGAGCTGTTGTTT.

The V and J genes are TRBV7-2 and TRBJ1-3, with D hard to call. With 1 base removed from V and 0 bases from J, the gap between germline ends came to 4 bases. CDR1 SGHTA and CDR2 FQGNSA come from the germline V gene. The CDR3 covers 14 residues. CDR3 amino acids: CASSLGVSGNTIYF. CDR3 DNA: TGTGCCAGCAGCTTAGGCGTCTCTGGAAACACCATATATTTT. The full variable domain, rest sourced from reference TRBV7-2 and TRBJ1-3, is GAGVSQSPSNKVTEKGKDVELRCDPISGHTALYWYRQSLGQGLEFLIYFQGNSAPDKSGLPSDRFSAERTGGSVSTLTIQRTQQEDSAVYLCASSLGVSGNTIYFGEGSWLTVV.

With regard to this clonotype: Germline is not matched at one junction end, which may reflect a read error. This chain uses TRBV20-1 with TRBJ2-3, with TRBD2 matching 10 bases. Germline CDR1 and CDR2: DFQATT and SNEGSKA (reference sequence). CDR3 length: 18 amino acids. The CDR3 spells CSARVGSGGWISRDTQYF. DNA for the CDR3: TGCAGTGCTAGAGTGGGTAGCGGGGGGTGGATAAGCAGAGATACGCAGTACTTT.

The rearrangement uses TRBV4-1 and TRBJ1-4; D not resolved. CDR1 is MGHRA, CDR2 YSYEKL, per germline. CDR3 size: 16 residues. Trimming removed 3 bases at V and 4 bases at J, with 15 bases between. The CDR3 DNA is TGCGCCAGCAGCCAGGGATCCACGGGTGTTAATGAAAAACTGTTTTTT. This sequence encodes CASSQGSTGVNEKLFF.

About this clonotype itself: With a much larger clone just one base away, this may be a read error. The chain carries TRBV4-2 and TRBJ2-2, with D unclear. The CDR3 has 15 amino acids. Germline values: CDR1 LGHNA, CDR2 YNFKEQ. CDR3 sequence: CVSSQVGSLAGELFF. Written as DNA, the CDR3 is TGTGTCAGCAGCCAAGTCGGAAGTCTGGCCGGGGAGCTGTTTTTT.

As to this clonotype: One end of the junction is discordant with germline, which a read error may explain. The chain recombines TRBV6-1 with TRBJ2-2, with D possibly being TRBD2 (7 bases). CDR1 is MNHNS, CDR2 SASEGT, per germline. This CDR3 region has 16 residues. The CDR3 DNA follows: TGTGCCAGCAGTGAACGTTACAGGGCGGACACGGGGGGGCTGTTTTTT. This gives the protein CASSERYRADTGGLFF.

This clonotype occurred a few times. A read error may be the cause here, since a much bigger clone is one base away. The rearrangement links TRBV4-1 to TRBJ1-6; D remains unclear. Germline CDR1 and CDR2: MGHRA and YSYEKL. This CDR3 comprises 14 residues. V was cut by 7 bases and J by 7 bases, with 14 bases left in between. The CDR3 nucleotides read TGCGCCAGCATCCTGGACGGTACCAATTCACCCCTCCACTTT. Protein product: CASILDGTNSPLHF.

Here the CDR3 DNA reads TGCGCCAGCAGCCTACCGTTGAGGGGGGCTAACGAGAAGCACAATGAGCAGTTCTTC. Its translation: CASSLPLRGANEKHNEQFF. The chain joins TRBV4-1 to TRBJ2-1; D possibly uses TRBD1 or TRBD2 (6 bases each). The germline CDR1 and CDR2 sequences are MGHRA and YSYEKL. CDR3 length equals 19 residues. V dropped 4 bases and J dropped 5 bases, with 27 bases sitting between them.

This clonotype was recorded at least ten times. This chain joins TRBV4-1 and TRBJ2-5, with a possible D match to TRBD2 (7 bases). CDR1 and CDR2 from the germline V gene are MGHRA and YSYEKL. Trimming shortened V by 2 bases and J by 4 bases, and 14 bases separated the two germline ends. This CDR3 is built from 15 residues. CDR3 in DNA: TGCGCCAGCAGCCAAAGGGGAGGGGGAGGAGAGACCCAGTACTTC. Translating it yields CASSQRGGGGETQYF.

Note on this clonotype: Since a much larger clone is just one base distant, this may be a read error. The CDR3 sequence: CVSSSTYEQYF. CDR3 DNA: TGTGTCAGCAGTTCTACCTACGAGCAGTACTTC. This rearrangement joins TRBV12-3 or TRBV12-4 to TRBJ2-7; no firm D call. The CDR3 consists of 11 residues.

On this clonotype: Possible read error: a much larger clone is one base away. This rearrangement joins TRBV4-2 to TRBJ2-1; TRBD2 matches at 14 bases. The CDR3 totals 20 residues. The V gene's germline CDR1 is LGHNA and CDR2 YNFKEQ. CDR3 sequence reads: CASSRSRTSGGSSSYTEQFF. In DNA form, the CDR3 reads TGTGCCAGCAGCCGGTCGAGGACTAGCGGGGGGTCGAGCTCCTACACTGAGCAGTTCTTC.

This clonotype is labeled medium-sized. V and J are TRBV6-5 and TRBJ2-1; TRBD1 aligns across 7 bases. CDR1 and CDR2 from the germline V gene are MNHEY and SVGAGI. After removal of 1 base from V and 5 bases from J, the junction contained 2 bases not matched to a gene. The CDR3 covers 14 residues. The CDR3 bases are TGTGCCAGCAGTTACTGGCAGGGGGACAATGAGCAGTTCTTC. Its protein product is CASSYWQGDNEQFF.

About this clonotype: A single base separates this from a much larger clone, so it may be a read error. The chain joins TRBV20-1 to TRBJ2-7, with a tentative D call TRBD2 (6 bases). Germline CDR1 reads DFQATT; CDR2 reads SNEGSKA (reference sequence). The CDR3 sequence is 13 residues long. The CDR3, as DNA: TGCAGTGTTAGAGATTTGGGGACTGAAGAGCAGTACTTC. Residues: CSVRDLGTEEQYF.

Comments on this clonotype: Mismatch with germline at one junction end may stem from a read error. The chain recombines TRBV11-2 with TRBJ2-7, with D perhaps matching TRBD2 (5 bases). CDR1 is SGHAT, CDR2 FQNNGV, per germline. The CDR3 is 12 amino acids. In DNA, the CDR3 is TGTGCCAGCAGCTCTCGTGAGGGCAAGCAGCACTTC. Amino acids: CASSSREGKQHF.

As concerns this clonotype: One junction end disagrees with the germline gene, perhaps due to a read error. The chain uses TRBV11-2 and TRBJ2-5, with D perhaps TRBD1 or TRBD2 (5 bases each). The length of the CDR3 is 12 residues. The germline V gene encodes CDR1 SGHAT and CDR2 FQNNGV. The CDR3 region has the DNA TGTGCCAACAGTAGGGACCAAGAGACCCAATACTTC. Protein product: CANSRDQETQYF.

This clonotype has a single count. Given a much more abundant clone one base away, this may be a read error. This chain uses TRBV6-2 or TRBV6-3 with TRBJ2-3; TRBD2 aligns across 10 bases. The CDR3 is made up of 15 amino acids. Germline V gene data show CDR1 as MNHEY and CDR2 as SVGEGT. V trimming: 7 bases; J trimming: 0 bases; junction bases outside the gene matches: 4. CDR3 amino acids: CASNPSGGSTDTQYF. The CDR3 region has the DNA TGTGCCAGCAACCCTAGCGGGGGAAGCACAGATACGCAGTATTTT.

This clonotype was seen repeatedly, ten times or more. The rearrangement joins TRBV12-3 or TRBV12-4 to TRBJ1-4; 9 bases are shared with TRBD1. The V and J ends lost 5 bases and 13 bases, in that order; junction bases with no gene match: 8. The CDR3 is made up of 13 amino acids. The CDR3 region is CASSPGTGIRLFF. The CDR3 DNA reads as TGTGCCAGCAGTCCCGGGACAGGGATCCGACTGTTTTTT.

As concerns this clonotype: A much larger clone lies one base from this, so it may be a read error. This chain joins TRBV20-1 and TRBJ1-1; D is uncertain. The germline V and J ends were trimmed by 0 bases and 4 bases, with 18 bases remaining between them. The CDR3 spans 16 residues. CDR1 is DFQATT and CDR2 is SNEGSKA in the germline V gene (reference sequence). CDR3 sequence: CSARDLPGSRGTEAFF. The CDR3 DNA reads TGCAGTGCTAGAGACCTACCGGGATCCCGAGGCACTGAAGCTTTCTTT.

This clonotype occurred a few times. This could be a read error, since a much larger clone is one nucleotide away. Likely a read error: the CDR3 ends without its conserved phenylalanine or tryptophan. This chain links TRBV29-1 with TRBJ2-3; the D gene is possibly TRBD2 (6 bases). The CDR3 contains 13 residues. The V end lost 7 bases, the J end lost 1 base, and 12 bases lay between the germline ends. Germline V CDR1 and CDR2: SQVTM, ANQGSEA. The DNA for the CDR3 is TGCAGCGCCAGAAGCGGGCGCACAGATACGCAGTATTCT. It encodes CSARSGRTDTQYS.

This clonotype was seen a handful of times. The CDR3 sequence is CASSLVVQGGYEQYF. CDR3 coding DNA: TGTGCCAGCAGTTTAGTAGTGCAGGGAGGCTACGAGCAGTACTTC. The rearrangement uses TRBV12-3 or TRBV12-4 and TRBJ2-7, with D possibly TRBD2 on 6 matching bases. The CDR3 is made up of 15 amino acids. V was pared by 1 base and J by 3 bases, with 13 bases between.

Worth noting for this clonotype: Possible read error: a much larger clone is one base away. CDR3 sequence (DNA): TGTGCCAGCAGTTACGGGCGGGGACCCTACGAGCAGTACTTC. Protein product: CASSYGRGPYEQYF. V usage is TRBV6-5 and J usage is TRBJ2-7; tentatively, D is TRBD2 (6 bases). CDR1 is MNHEY, CDR2 SVGAGI, per germline. The CDR3 sequence is 14 residues long. Trimming took off 2 bases at V and 2 bases at J, with 10 bases between the two ends.

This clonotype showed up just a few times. For the CDR3, the DNA is TGTGCCAGCAGTCCCGGGACAGGGAATAATTCACCCCTCCACTTT. This sequence encodes CASSPGTGNNSPLHF. J is TRBJ1-6 and V is TRBV6-5; 9 bases match TRBD1. The trim removed 5 bases at V and 5 bases at J, leaving 4 bases unmatched. CDR1 is MNHEY, CDR2 SVGAGI, per germline. The CDR3 consists of 15 residues.

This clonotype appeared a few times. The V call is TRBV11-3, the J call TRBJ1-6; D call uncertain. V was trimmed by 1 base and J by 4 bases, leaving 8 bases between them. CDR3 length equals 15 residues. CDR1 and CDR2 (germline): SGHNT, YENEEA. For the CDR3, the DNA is TGTGCCAGCAGCTTAGGCAGCCCATATAATTCACCCCTCCACTTT. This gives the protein CASSLGSPYNSPLHF.

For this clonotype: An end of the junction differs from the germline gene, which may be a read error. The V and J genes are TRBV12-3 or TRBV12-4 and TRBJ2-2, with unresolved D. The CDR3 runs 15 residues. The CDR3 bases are TGTGCCAGAAGTTTAGTCGTGTTCGACACCGGGGAGCTGTTTTTT. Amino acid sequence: CARSLVVFDTGELFF.

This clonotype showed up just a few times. The CDR3 nucleotides read TGCGCCAGCAGCCCCCGGGCGGGACAGGGGGCCTACGAGCAGTACTTC. Encoded protein: CASSPRAGQGAYEQYF. The V call is TRBV4-1, the J call TRBJ2-7; TRBD1 matches at 11 bases. CDR1 MGHRA and CDR2 YSYEKL come from the germline V gene. The junction had 7 bases not matched to a gene; V was cut back by 4 bases and J by 2 bases. This CDR3 comprises 16 residues.

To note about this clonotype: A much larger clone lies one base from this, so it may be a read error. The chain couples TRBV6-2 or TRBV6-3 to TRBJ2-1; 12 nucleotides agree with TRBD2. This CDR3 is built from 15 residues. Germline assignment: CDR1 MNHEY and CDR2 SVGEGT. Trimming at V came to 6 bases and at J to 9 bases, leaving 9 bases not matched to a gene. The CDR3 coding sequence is TGTGCCAGCAGAAAACTAGCGGGGGGTCTAAGTGAGCAGTTCTTC. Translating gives CASRKLAGGLSEQFF.

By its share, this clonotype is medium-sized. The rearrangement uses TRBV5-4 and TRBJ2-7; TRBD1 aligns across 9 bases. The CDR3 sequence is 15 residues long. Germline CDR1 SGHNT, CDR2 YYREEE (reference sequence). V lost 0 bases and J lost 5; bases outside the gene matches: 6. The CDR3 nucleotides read TGTGCCAGCAGCTTGGGAGGGACAGGGAACGACGAGCAGTACTTC. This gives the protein CASSLGGTGNDEQYF.

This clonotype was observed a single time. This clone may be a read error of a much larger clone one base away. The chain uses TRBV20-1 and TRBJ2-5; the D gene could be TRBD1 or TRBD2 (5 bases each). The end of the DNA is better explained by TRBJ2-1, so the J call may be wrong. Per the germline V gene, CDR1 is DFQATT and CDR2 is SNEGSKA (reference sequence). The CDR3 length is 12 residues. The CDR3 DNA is TGCAGTGCCTCCGGGGCGCTAGAGACCCAGTTCTTC. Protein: CSASGALETQFF.